The 17 T cell receptor beta chains given below trace back to one sample, sequenced in a study of blood T cell repertoires in COVID-19. Sequenced by immunoSEQ multiplex PCR; TCRdb stores in-frame clones only, minus some. The sample shows roughly 200,000 clones, approximately 89% of them seen only once. Sequencing was done on a sample of PBMCs or T cells enriched from blood (not recorded which). The receptors here all came from a man aged 40-55 years who had recovered from COVID-19.

This chain uses TRBV30 with TRBJ2-2, with a tentative D call TRBD2 (6 bases). Trimming cost V 0 bases and J 2 bases, with 10 bases left between them. Germline V gene sequence: CDR1 GTSNPN, CDR2 SVGIG (reference sequence). This CDR3 is built from 15 residues. CDR3 in DNA: TGTGCCTGGAGTGTTGGGGACTTAAACACCGGGGAGCTGTTTTTT. This gives the protein CAWSVGDLNTGELFF.

This chain connects TRBV6-5 to TRBJ2-7, with a possible D match to TRBD2 (5 bases). The CDR3 extends over 14 amino acids. Trimming removed 6 bases from V and 0 bases from J, with 12 bases in between. CDR1 MNHEY and CDR2 SVGAGI come from the germline V gene. The CDR3, as DNA: TGTGCCAGCAGCCACACCGGGATCTCCTACGAGCAGTACTTC. The encoded protein is CASSHTGISYEQYF.

The chain joins TRBV3-1 (or the pseudogene TRBV3-2) to TRBJ2-7; TRBD1 aligns across 8 bases. V lost 5 bases, J lost 3 bases, and 15 bases stayed unmatched. Germline lookup yields CDR1 LGHDT and CDR2 YNNKEL (reference sequence). This CDR3 has 17 amino acids. CDR3 in DNA: TGTGCCAGCAGCTTTGCCGGCGCGACAGGGGCCTTCTACGAGCAGTACTTC. As protein: CASSFAGATGAFYEQYF.

The V and J genes are TRBV13 and TRBJ1-4, with a possible D match to TRBD1 (6 bases). V lost 5 bases to trimming and J lost 8 bases, with 15 bases between them. This CDR3 has 14 amino acids. CDR1 PRHDT and CDR2 FYEKMQ come from the germline V gene (reference sequence). The chain's CDR3 is CASSGSQGFEKLFF. The CDR3 nucleotides are TGTGCCAGCAGCGGATCCCAGGGGTTCGAAAAACTGTTTTTT.

This chain joins TRBV9 and TRBJ2-3; perhaps TRBD1 as D (6 bases). Per germline, CDR1 SGDLS and CDR2 YYNGEE. This CDR3 comprises 17 residues. V was trimmed by 0 bases and J by 2 bases, leaving 16 bases between them. This chain's CDR3 is CASSVDPQGLVTDTQYF. The CDR3 DNA is TGTGCCAGCAGCGTAGACCCACAGGGATTGGTCACAGATACGCAGTATTTT.

The genes are TRBV3-1 (or the pseudogene TRBV3-2) and TRBJ2-7; D gene ambiguous. Per the germline V gene, CDR1 is LGHDT and CDR2 is YNNKEL (reference sequence). This CDR3 comprises 11 residues. V was cut by 3 bases and J by 4 bases, with 4 bases left in between. The CDR3 bases are TGTGCCAGCAGCCACCAGTACGAGCAGTACTTC. Residues: CASSHQYEQYF.

The chain joins TRBV11-2 to TRBJ2-5; tentatively, D is TRBD2 (7 bases). The V end lost 4 bases, the J end lost 5 bases, and 23 bases lay between the germline ends. Germline V gene data show CDR1 as SGHAT and CDR2 as FQNNGV. The CDR3 has 17 residues. CDR3 loop: CASSSPKGGPSGETQYF. CDR3 nucleotide sequence: TGTGCCAGCAGCTCCCCTAAGGGGGGGCCCTCGGGGGAGACCCAGTACTTC.

J is TRBJ1-6 and V is TRBV2; a possible D gene is TRBD1 (5 bases). CDR1 is SNHLY and CDR2 is FYNNEI in the germline V gene. Deletions cut 10 bases from V and 6 bases from J, with 7 bases between. The CDR3 consists of 11 residues. The CDR3 DNA reads TGTGCCACCGGGGGTAATTCACCCCTCCACTTT. Protein sequence: CATGGNSPLHF.

The CDR3 loop reads CASSVVGGAYNEQFF. Here the CDR3 DNA reads TGTGCCAGCAGCGTAGTAGGGGGGGCCTACAATGAGCAGTTCTTC. The V and J genes are TRBV9 and TRBJ2-1; maybe TRBD2 (7 bases). The CDR3 length is 15 residues. Germline lookup yields CDR1 SGDLS and CDR2 YYNGEE. V lost 0 bases and J 2 bases, leaving 9 bases between the germline ends.

This clone is medium-sized in the sample. The chain joins TRBV4-2 to TRBJ2-1; 8 bases agree with TRBD2. CDR3 length: 17 amino acids. The germline V gene has CDR1 LGHNA and CDR2 YNFKEQ. V lost 0 bases and J lost 4; bases outside the gene matches: 8. The CDR3 coding sequence is TGTGCCAGCAGCCAAGATTGGGATAGCGGGACATACAATGAGCAGTTCTTC. Translation: CASSQDWDSGTYNEQFF.

The chain recombines TRBV19 with TRBJ1-6, with D perhaps TRBD1 (5 bases). The CDR3 has 14 amino acids. Per the germline V gene, CDR1 is LNHDA and CDR2 is SQIVND (reference sequence). V lost 9 bases and J lost 10, with 19 bases in between. CDR3 bases: TGTGCCAGCCGAACGGGGGTTGTGAGGTCACCCCTCCACTTT. Its translation is CASRTGVVRSPLHF. Drawing the rest from reference TRBV19 and TRBJ1-6, the complete variable domain is DGGITQSPKYLFRKEGQNVTLSCEQNLNHDAMYWYRQDPGQGLRLIYYSQIVNDFQKGDIAEGYSVSREKKESFPLTVTSAQKNPTAFYLCASRTGVVRSPLHFGNGTRLTVT.

The chain has TRBV5-6 and TRBJ2-5, with D possibly matching TRBD2 (6 bases). This CDR3 region has 16 residues. V lost 0 bases to trimming and J lost 3 bases, with 15 bases between them. Looked up from germline, CDR1 is SGHDT and CDR2 is YYEEEE. Written as DNA, the CDR3 is TGTGCCAGCAGCTTGGTGGCTCGCGGGGCAAAAGAGACCCAGTACTTC. This gives the protein CASSLVARGAKETQYF.

V gene TRBV9 combines with J gene TRBJ2-3; D gene ambiguous. Germline V CDR1 and CDR2: SGDLS, YYNGEE. The CDR3 loop spans 15 amino acids. Trimming took 3 bases from V and 0 from J, leaving 11 bases between them. CDR3 nucleotide sequence: TGTGCCAGCAGCGGTCAGGATTCTAGCACAGATACGCAGTATTTT. Amino acids: CASSGQDSSTDTQYF.

V and J are TRBV15 and TRBJ1-4; the D gene is possibly TRBD1 (5 bases). CDR1 and CDR2 (germline): LNHNV, YYDKDF (reference sequence). This CDR3 comprises 13 residues. Trimming took off 0 bases at V and 11 bases at J, with 10 bases between the two ends. The CDR3 DNA sequence: TGTGCCACCAGCAGAGATGCCGGGGGTAAACTGTTTTTT. Translating it yields CATSRDAGGKLFF.

This chain connects TRBV28 to TRBJ1-2; no firm D call. CDR1 MDHEN and CDR2 SYDVKM come from the germline V gene. The CDR3 loop spans 15 amino acids. Trimming left V 4 bases short and J 4 bases short, with 16 bases between. CDR3 region: CASSSPGEGIYGYTF. In DNA form, the CDR3 reads TGTGCCAGCAGTTCCCCCGGGGAAGGAATCTATGGCTACACCTTC.

The V gene is TRBV9, the J gene TRBJ2-2, with TRBD2 matching 7 bases. Germline V lookup: CDR1 SGDLS, CDR2 YYNGEE. Trimming at V came to 0 bases and at J to 5 bases, leaving 4 bases not matched to a gene. This CDR3 region has 15 residues. CDR3 residues: CASSVGREGTGELFF. CDR3 sequence (DNA): TGTGCCAGCAGCGTAGGTAGGGAGGGAACCGGGGAGCTGTTTTTT.

The V and J genes are TRBV5-1 and TRBJ2-2, with TRBD1 matching 7 bases. Trimming cost V 0 bases and J 3 bases; bases outside gene matches: 5. The CDR3 is 16 amino acids. The germline CDR1 and CDR2 sequences are SGHRS and YFSETQ. The CDR3 DNA reads TGCGCCAGCAGCTTGGCCATGACAGGGTACACCGGGGAGCTGTTTTTT. Protein product: CASSLAMTGYTGELFF.